Listed below are T cell receptor beta chains from one sample, sequenced in a study of T cell responses to AZD1222 COVID-19 vaccine. Clones were read by immunoSEQ multiplex PCR, and TCRdb kept only the in-frame ones, dropping some. This table holds fewer than 85,000 clones, about 91% found once. The material sequenced was peripheral blood, taken on day 0 of AZD1222 vaccination. Receptors were obtained from an adult in good health. CDR3s include the opening cysteine and the closing phenylalanine or tryptophan. A D gene is named only where the DNA matches it firmly.

D	V	J	CDR3
-	TRBV4-1	TRBJ1-1	CASSAPGQAGLNTEAFF
-	TRBV7-9	TRBJ2-1	CASSDPHPWQFF
-	TRBV2	TRBJ2-2	CASQEGFGGELFF
TRBD2	TRBV15	TRBJ2-3	CATSSELSGGPDTQYF
-	TRBV9	TRBJ1-2	CASSPPGHSSNYGYTF
-	TRBV2	TRBJ1-2	CASSEARNYGYTF
-	TRBV27	TRBJ2-7	CASSLGLSYEQYF
-	TRBV28	TRBJ1-5	CASRWGEGAGEPQHF
-	TRBV21-1	TRBJ2-7	CASSKRSGTGGIYEQYF
TRBD2	TRBV27	TRBJ2-1	CASGRGINEQFF
TRBD1	TRBV27	TRBJ2-7	CASILPGQGDF
-	TRBV27	TRBJ1-2	CASSPRRGSYYGYTF
-	TRBV6-2/TRBV6-3	TRBJ1-1	CASSYSSRRGRNTEAFF
TRBD1	TRBV28	TRBJ2-6	CASTRTGDSGANVLTF
-	TRBV2	TRBJ2-3	CASSEAGGSDTQYF
-	TRBV30	TRBJ1-1	CARKRGGNTEAFF
-	TRBV19	TRBJ1-5	CASSPSQGPSYQPQHF
-	TRBV7-3	TRBJ2-5	CASSLRPGLQETQYF
TRBD2	TRBV27	TRBJ2-2	CASSFFGAGGITGELFF
TRBD1	TRBV4-3	TRBJ2-1	CASSQPSAGGRIEQFF
TRBD1	TRBV19	TRBJ1-4	CASSSDRGNREKLFF
-	TRBV6-5	TRBJ1-2	CASTFGYSANYGYTF
-	TRBV11-2	TRBJ2-7	CASSSSPTYEQYF
TRBD1	TRBV6-2/TRBV6-3	TRBJ2-1	CASSPRTGGDEQFF
TRBD2	TRBV5-4	TRBJ2-3	CASSLERGSLDTQYF
-	TRBV5-1	TRBJ2-7	CASKPGGHTSYEQYF
TRBD1	TRBV12-3/TRBV12-4	TRBJ1-2	CASSRDRSYGYTF
-	TRBV12-3/TRBV12-4	TRBJ1-2	CASSAWGAGYTF
TRBD1	TRBV13	TRBJ1-2	CASSLGQGNSDGYTF
-	TRBV7-6	TRBJ2-7	CASSLGPMGRDTVYEQYF
-	TRBV5-1	TRBJ2-7	CASSDRTALEQYF
-	TRBV28	TRBJ1-5	CASSSDRGNQPQHF
TRBD2	TRBV27	TRBJ2-7	CASSSTSGRYPYEQYF
TRBD1	TRBV27	TRBJ2-7	CASSPRDRGAEQYF
-	TRBV3-1/TRBV3-2	TRBJ2-7	CASSHRLGPDYEQYF
TRBD2	TRBV5-4	TRBJ2-2	CASSLVSGIDTGELFF
-	TRBV7-9	TRBJ2-1	CASSLAAALLFF
TRBD1	TRBV7-9	TRBJ2-7	CASSPSIRGQGAYEQYF
-	TRBV5-1	TRBJ2-7	CASSFTGWGEQYF
-	TRBV9	TRBJ2-7	CASSVGQGTYEQYF
-	TRBV10-3	TRBJ2-1	CAISESRGAGSNEQFF
TRBD1	TRBV9	TRBJ2-7	CASSAGTGDYEQYF
-	TRBV2	TRBJ2-1	CASKLSLPRNNEQFF
TRBD2	TRBV3-1/TRBV3-2	TRBJ2-7	CASSNPGGGAYEQYF
-	TRBV28	TRBJ2-1	CASSPPGQGRNEQFF
TRBD2	TRBV6-1	TRBJ2-1	CASSEGSLAGTYNEQFF
-	TRBV24-1	TRBJ2-2	CATSGPQETGELFF
-	TRBV7-2	TRBJ2-1	CASSFGWINEQFF
TRBD1	TRBV12-3/TRBV12-4	TRBJ1-2	CASTPMDRHYTF
-	TRBV24-1	TRBJ2-1	CATSDPKDKFNEQFF
-	TRBV2	TRBJ2-1	CASQGGVYPNEQFF
TRBD1	TRBV30	TRBJ1-2	CAWSVRGQGPSNYGYTF
-	TRBV24-1	TRBJ1-2	CATQDRYGYTF
TRBD2	TRBV7-9	TRBJ2-1	CASSQGLAGRYNEQFF
-	TRBV28	TRBJ2-7	CASSSRQNSYEQYF
TRBD2	TRBV27	TRBJ2-1	CASSSPWEGYNEQFF
-	TRBV5-4	TRBJ1-1	CASSLGVDMNTEAFF
TRBD1	TRBV6-5	TRBJ2-5	CASSYWAGGETQYF
-	TRBV3-1/TRBV3-2	TRBJ2-7	CASSQMLAGEQYF